Following are 27 T cell receptor beta chains from one sample sequenced in a study of CD8 T cells in ankylosing spondylitis. TCRdb ran MiXCR on the 5' RACE reads and lists one entry per CDR3 protein. The sample comprises 200,000 to 250,000 distinct CDR3 sequences, approximately 10% of which are singletons, and 20% to 25% rests with the top ten. Sequences were obtained from blood, either unsorted or a sorted T cell fraction (not recorded which). These receptors came from a male donor with ankylosing spondylitis or in good health (not recorded which).

The rearrangement joins TRBV7-2 to TRBJ2-7; 11 bases map to TRBD2. Germline trimming cut 0 bases from V and 7 bases from J; bases unmatched to any gene: 14. This CDR3 contains 18 residues. Germline V gene data show CDR1 as SGHTA and CDR2 as FQGNSA. CDR3 in amino acids: CASSLASSGGSGCYEQYF. In DNA form, the CDR3 reads TGTGCCAGCAGCTTAGCTTCTAGCGGGGGGTCCGGATGCTATGAGCAGTACTTC. Drawing the rest from reference TRBV7-2 and TRBJ2-7, the complete variable domain is GAGVSQSPSNKVTEKGKDVELRCDPISGHTALYWYRQSLGQGLEFLIYFQGNSAPDKSGLPSDRFSAERTGGSVSTLTIQRTQQEDSAVYLCASSLASSGGSGCYEQYFGPGTRLTVT.

This clonotype came up many times. The gene calls are TRBV7-2 and TRBJ2-3, with 12 bases identical to TRBD2. V trimming: 4 bases; J trimming: 4 bases; junction bases outside the gene matches: 6. Germline assignment: CDR1 SGHTA and CDR2 FQGNSA. The CDR3 sequence is 16 residues long. For the CDR3, the DNA is TGTGCCAGCAGCTCCGCTAGCGGGGGGGCCGCAGATACGCAGTATTTT. Translated: CASSSASGGAADTQYF. Using reference TRBV7-2 and TRBJ2-3 for the parts outside the CDR3, the full variable domain is GAGVSQSPSNKVTEKGKDVELRCDPISGHTALYWYRQSLGQGLEFLIYFQGNSAPDKSGLPSDRFSAERTGGSVSTLTIQRTQQEDSAVYLCASSSASGGAADTQYFGPGTRLTVL.

This clonotype was counted many times. The chain recombines TRBV28 with TRBJ2-2; 7 bases agree with TRBD1. Trimming removed 1 base from V and 4 bases from J; junction bases left unmatched: 6. The CDR3 length is 16 residues. Germline V gene data show CDR1 as MDHEN and CDR2 as SYDVKM. CDR3 residues: CASSLLGTESTGELFF. As DNA, the CDR3 is TGTGCCAGCAGTTTATTGGGGACAGAGAGCACCGGGGAGCTGTTTTTT. The entire variable domain, with the rest obtained from reference TRBV28 and TRBJ2-2, is as follows: DVKVTQSSRYLVKRTGEKVFLECVQDMDHENMFWYRQDPGLGLRLIYFSYDVKMKEKGDIPEGYSVSREKKERFSLILESASTNQTSMYLCASSLLGTESTGELFFGEGSRLTVL.

This clonotype was observed at least ten times. This sequence joins TRBV5-1 and TRBJ2-5, with 7 bases lining up with TRBD1. The CDR3 is 15 amino acids. Germline V gives CDR1 SGHRS, CDR2 YFSETQ. The V segment lost 2 bases and the J segment 1 base; nucleotides outside the gene matches: 5. Written as DNA, the CDR3 is TGCGCCAGCAGCTTCGGGACAGCCGCCCAAGAGACCCAGTACTTC. Translating it yields CASSFGTAAQETQYF.

This clonotype came up many times. The chain joins TRBV6-2 or TRBV6-3 to TRBJ2-5; D is uncertain. V was trimmed by 6 bases and J by 2 bases, leaving 13 bases between them. This CDR3 has 14 amino acids. Germline CDR1 reads MNHEY; CDR2 reads SVGEGT. The CDR3 is CASRTWAWQETQYF. The CDR3 nucleotides read TGTGCCAGCAGGACCTGGGCCTGGCAAGAGACCCAGTACTTC.

In its sample, this clonotype was seen many times. The chain combines TRBV10-3 with TRBJ1-3; D possibly corresponds to TRBD1 (6 bases). Germline assignment: CDR1 ENHRY and CDR2 SYGVKD. The CDR3 is made up of 13 amino acids. Trimming took 7 bases from V and 4 from J, leaving 11 bases between them. CDR3 region: CAINRDMGNTIYF. CDR3 bases: TGTGCCATCAATCGGGACATGGGAAACACCATATATTTT.

This clonotype was seen many times. This rearrangement joins TRBV20-1 to TRBJ2-7, with D perhaps matching TRBD1 (6 bases). V lost 6 bases and J lost 3, with 15 bases in between. CDR3 length equals 13 residues. The germline V gene has CDR1 DFQATT and CDR2 SNEGSKA (reference sequence). The chain's CDR3 is CSASGTHNYEQYF. The CDR3 DNA reads TGCAGTGCCTCCGGGACACATAACTACGAGCAGTACTTC.

This clonotype was counted at least ten times. The chain links TRBV7-9 to TRBJ1-2; 8 nucleotides align to TRBD1. The CDR3 covers 14 residues. V was pared by 5 bases and J by 6 bases, with 8 bases of the junction left unmatched. The V gene's germline CDR1 is SEHNR and CDR2 FQNEAQ (reference sequence). The CDR3 spells CASSLMTGEDGYTF. CDR3 nucleotides: TGTGCCAGCAGCCTCATGACAGGGGAAGATGGCTACACCTTC.

Written as DNA, the CDR3 is TGTGCCAGCAGCTTGGAGATTAGCGGTACGCAGTATTTT. Protein: CASSLEISGTQYF. The V and J genes are TRBV7-9 and TRBJ2-3; the D gene is possibly TRBD2 (6 bases). The V gene's germline CDR1 is SEHNR and CDR2 FQNEAQ (reference sequence). V dropped 3 bases and J dropped 8 bases, with 12 bases sitting between them. This CDR3 is built from 13 residues. Drawing the rest from reference TRBV7-9 and TRBJ2-3, the complete variable domain is DTGVSQNPRHKITKRGQNVTFRCDPISEHNRLYWYRQTLGQGPEFLTYFQNEAQLEKSRLLSDRFSAERPKGSFSTLEIQRTEQGDSAMYLCASSLEISGTQYFGPGTRLTVL.

V is TRBV11-1 and J is TRBJ2-7; 10 bases match TRBD1. V trimming: 3 bases; J trimming: 2 bases; junction bases outside the gene matches: 7. The CDR3 is 16 residues long. CDR1 and CDR2 (germline): SGHAT, FQDESV (reference sequence). As DNA, the CDR3 is TGTGCCAGCAGCTTCGGAGGGGGACAGGGGACCTACGAGCAGTACTTC. It is translated as CASSFGGGQGTYEQYF.

This clonotype was detected many times. The V gene is TRBV6-4, the J gene TRBJ1-5; D uncertain. Trimming took 7 bases from V and 3 from J, leaving 7 bases between them. The CDR3 totals 12 residues. Germline V gene data show CDR1 as MRHNA and CDR2 as SNTAGT. The CDR3 DNA reads as TGTGCCAGCAACCGGCCCAATCAGCCCCAGCATTTT. It is translated as CASNRPNQPQHF.

This clonotype was picked up a small number of times. CDR3: CASWDTDTQYF. CDR3 bases: TGTGCCAGCTGGGACACAGATACGCAGTATTTT. The gene calls are TRBV7-2 and TRBJ2-3; D ambiguous. Per the germline V gene, CDR1 is SGHTA and CDR2 is FQGNSA. V was trimmed by 8 bases and J by 2 bases, leaving 5 bases between them. There are 11 residues in the CDR3.

This clonotype turned up a few times. V is TRBV12-3 or TRBV12-4 and J is TRBJ2-5; D is unresolved. The length of the CDR3 is 12 residues. Trimming removed 8 bases from V and 2 bases from J, with 9 bases in between. The DNA of the CDR3 is TGTGCCAGCCGGTGGGGACAAGAGACCCAGTACTTC. Translation gives CASRWGQETQYF.

The table lists this clonotype with a few counts. The chain has TRBV29-1 and TRBJ1-1; tentative D call: TRBD1 (5 bases). The length of the CDR3 is 16 residues. From germline, CDR1 is SQVTM and CDR2 ANQGSEA. Trimming removed 1 base from V and 4 bases from J, with 19 bases in between. The CDR3 DNA follows: TGCAGCGTTGAAGGCAACACGTTGAATGGGGGCACTGAAGCTTTCTTT. This gives the protein CSVEGNTLNGGTEAFF.

The chain joins TRBV18 to TRBJ2-7; D gene ambiguous. Germline V gene data show CDR1 as KGHSH and CDR2 as LQKENI. This CDR3 is built from 14 residues. Trimming removed 2 bases from V and 6 bases from J, with 14 bases in between. For the CDR3, the DNA is TGTGCCAGCTCACCAGAAGTCCCTCCCTCCGAGCAGTACTTC. Protein sequence: CASSPEVPPSEQYF. The variable domain in full, completed from reference TRBV18 and TRBJ2-7, reads NAGVMQNPRHLVRRRGQEARLRCSPMKGHSHVYWYRQLPEEGLKFMVYLQKENIIDESGMPKERFSAEFPKEGPSILRIQQVVRGDSAAYFCASSPEVPPSEQYFGPGTRLTVT.

This clonotype was seen many times. V is TRBV6-1 and J is TRBJ1-4; D is possibly TRBD1 (5 bases). CDR3 length equals 17 residues. V lost 3 bases and J lost 7, with 21 bases in between. The germline CDR1 and CDR2 sequences are MNHNS and SASEGT. CDR3 sequence reads: CASSEGTQVGRGEKLFF. The CDR3 region has the DNA TGTGCCAGCAGTGAGGGGACCCAGGTGGGGCGCGGTGAAAAACTGTTTTTT.

This clonotype occurred many times. This sequence joins TRBV5-1 and TRBJ1-1, with D possibly being TRBD1 (5 bases). Germline CDR1 and CDR2: SGHRS and YFSETQ. V gave up 6 bases and J gave up 6 bases, with 18 bases separating them. The CDR3 consists of 14 residues. CDR3 in amino acids: CASTSRWGRAEAFF. CDR3 in DNA: TGCGCCAGCACCTCTCGATGGGGGAGGGCTGAAGCTTTCTTT. Full variable domain (outside the CDR3, taken from reference TRBV5-1 and TRBJ1-1): KAGVTQTPRYLIKTRGQQVTLSCSPISGHRSVSWYQQTPGQGLQFLFEYFSETQRNKGNFPGRFSGRQFSNSRSEMNVSTLELGDSALYLCASTSRWGRAEAFFGQGTRLTVV.

Ten or more counts support this clonotype. The chain is built from TRBV7-9 and TRBJ2-1; 10 positions agree with TRBD2. The CDR3 loop spans 17 amino acids. CDR1 is SEHNR and CDR2 is FQNEAQ in the germline V gene (reference sequence). The V segment lost 5 bases and the J segment 7 bases; nucleotides outside the gene matches: 14. The CDR3 region has the DNA TGTGCCAGCAGCCCCCAGGTTAGCGGGGGGCTGGGGAATGAGCAGTTCTTC. It is translated as CASSPQVSGGLGNEQFF.

This clonotype has ten or more counts. The rearrangement links TRBV20-1 to TRBJ2-1; TRBD2 might be the D (6 bases). The CDR3 covers 13 residues. V shed 6 bases and J shed 7 bases, with 16 bases lying between them. Germline V gives CDR1 DFQATT, CDR2 SNEGSKA (reference sequence). CDR3 coding DNA: TGCAGTGCCGGAGGGGACCACATTAATGAGCAGTTCTTC. Its translation is CSAGGDHINEQFF.

This clonotype was found once. A read error may explain this, as a much larger clone is one base away. The rearrangement uses TRBV7-6 and TRBJ2-7; TRBD2 agrees at 11 bases. V shed 3 bases, J shed 7 bases, and the junction held 5 bases outside the gene matches. Germline CDR1 and CDR2: SGHVS and FNYEAQ. The CDR3 runs 14 residues. The DNA for the CDR3 is TGTGCCAGCAGCTTTAGCGGGGGGGCCGAGGAGCAGTACTTC. Its translation is CASSFSGGAEEQYF.

This clonotype was detected many times. The V gene is TRBV6-5, the J gene TRBJ2-1; D may be TRBD2 (6 bases). The V end was cut by 6 bases, the J end by 8 bases, with 8 bases between. Looked up from germline, CDR1 is MNHEY and CDR2 is SVGAGI. The CDR3 length is 11 residues. DNA of the CDR3: TGTGCCAGCAGGACTAGAGATGAGCAGTTCTTC. Its translation: CASRTRDEQFF.

This clonotype was found many times. J is TRBJ1-1 and V is TRBV5-6, with D unclear. CDR3 length: 13 residues. V dropped 1 base and J dropped 0 bases, with 4 bases sitting between them. CDR1 and CDR2 from the germline V gene are SGHDT and YYEEEE. In DNA, the CDR3 is TGTGCCAGCAGCTTGTTACTGAACACTGAAGCTTTCTTT. This codes for CASSLLLNTEAFF.

This clonotype has just a few counts. The chain employs TRBV20-1 and TRBJ2-3; unclear D gene. The germline gives CDR1 DFQATT, CDR2 SNEGSKA (reference sequence). V gave up 4 bases and J gave up 5 bases, with 22 bases separating them. This CDR3 contains 16 residues. CDR3: CSANSYSAAQEDTQYF. As DNA, the CDR3 is TGCAGTGCTAACTCTTACTCAGCCGCCCAGGAAGATACGCAGTATTTT.

This clonotype was detected a few times. The V call is TRBV5-1, the J call TRBJ2-3, with TRBD2 matching 7 bases. The germline CDR1 and CDR2 sequences are SGHRS and YFSETQ. V lost 5 bases and J lost 2; bases outside the gene matches: 8. The CDR3 runs 15 residues. CDR3 in amino acids: CASRSKRGDTDTQYF. The CDR3 DNA reads TGCGCCAGCAGATCAAAGCGGGGAGACACAGATACGCAGTATTTT.

This clonotype occurred many times. The chain couples TRBV11-1 to TRBJ2-1, with D possibly matching TRBD2 (5 bases). V was clipped by 5 bases and J by 7 bases, with 12 bases between them. The CDR3 loop spans 13 amino acids. The germline gives CDR1 SGHAT, CDR2 FQDESV (reference sequence). The CDR3 DNA reads TGTGCCAGCAGCCCGGATCGAGGGAATGAGCAGTTCTTC. This gives the protein CASSPDRGNEQFF.

J is TRBJ2-6 and V is TRBV24-1; no firm D call. The CDR3 extends over 16 amino acids. The V end was cut by 0 bases, the J end by 4 bases, with 9 bases between. The germline V gene encodes CDR1 KGHDR and CDR2 SFDVKD. The CDR3 DNA reads TGTGCCACCAGTGATTTGTCGACACCCGGGGCCAACGTCCTGACTTTC. It encodes CATSDLSTPGANVLTF.

The table lists this clonotype with many counts. The chain has TRBV6-1 and TRBJ2-3; tentatively, D is TRBD1 (6 bases). Germline lookup yields CDR1 MNHNS and CDR2 SASEGT. CDR3 length: 14 residues. Trimming left V 6 bases short and J 0 bases short, with 10 bases between. The DNA for the CDR3 is TGTGCCAGCAGAGGACAGAAAAGCACAGATACGCAGTATTTT. This gives the protein CASRGQKSTDTQYF.